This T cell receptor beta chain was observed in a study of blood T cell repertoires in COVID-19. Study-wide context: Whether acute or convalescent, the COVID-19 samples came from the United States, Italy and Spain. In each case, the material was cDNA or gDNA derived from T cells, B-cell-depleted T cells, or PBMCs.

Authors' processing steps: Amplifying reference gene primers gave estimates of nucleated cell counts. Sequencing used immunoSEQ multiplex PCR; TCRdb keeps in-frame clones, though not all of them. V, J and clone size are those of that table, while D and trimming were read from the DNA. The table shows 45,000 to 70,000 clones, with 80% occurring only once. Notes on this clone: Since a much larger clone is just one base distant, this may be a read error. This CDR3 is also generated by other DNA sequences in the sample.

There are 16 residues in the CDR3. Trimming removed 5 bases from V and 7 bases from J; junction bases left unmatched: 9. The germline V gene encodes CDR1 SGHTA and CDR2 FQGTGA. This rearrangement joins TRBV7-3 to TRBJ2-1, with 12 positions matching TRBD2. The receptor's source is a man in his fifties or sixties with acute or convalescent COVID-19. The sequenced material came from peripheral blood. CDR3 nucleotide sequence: TGTGCCAGCAGCCCAACCCTAGCGGGGGGGGATAATGAGCAGTTCTTC. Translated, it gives CASSPTLAGGDNEQFF. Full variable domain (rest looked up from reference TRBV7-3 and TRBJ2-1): GAGVSQTPSNKVTEKGKYVELRCDPISGHTALYWYRQSLGQGPEFLIYFQGTGAADDSGLPNDRFFAVRPEGSVSTLKIQRTERGDSAVYLCASSPTLAGGDNEQFFGPGTRLTVL.